The entry below describes one T cell receptor beta chain. The length of the CDR3 is 14 residues. V lost 8 bases and J lost 2, with 16 bases in between. Germline V CDR1 and CDR2: SNHLY, FYNNEI. PCR involved 60 Vbeta and 13 Jbeta primers. Sequenced by immunoSEQ multiplex PCR; TCRdb stores in-frame clones only, minus some. The sample records over 150,000 clones, 80% being singletons. This entry belongs to a study of cytomegalovirus exposure and HLA in healthy donors. Sequencing input: PBMCs. The origin of this receptor is a man in his late teens or twenties in good health and CMV-seropositive. V and J are TRBV2 and TRBJ2-7; maybe TRBD2 (6 bases). The CDR3 DNA sequence: TGTGCCAGCCGGGTCGGGAGAGGCCCCTACGAGCAGTACTTC. Its protein product is CASRVGRGPYEQYF.